This T cell receptor (beta chain) is drawn from a study of cytomegalovirus exposure and HLA in healthy donors (dated by TCRdb to about 2017). Describing the broader study: In an earlier analysis of roughly 590 of the donors, around 300 Gb of sequence data and approximately 120 million unique TCR beta sequences from about 179 million T cells were reported. Because of strong linkage in the cohort, five DR-DQ haplotypes were treated as single units for association and clustering. An early release covering roughly 600 HLA-typed donors comprised roughly 300 gigabases of sequencing data and approximately 80 million unique TCR sequences. A later genetic analysis used genome-wide SNP genotypes for about 65% of the roughly 670 donors, treating that subset as a discovery cohort. Typing coverage varied by locus: roughly 629-630 donors for A, B, C, DRB1 and DQB1; more than 500 for DQA1; more than 600 for DPA1; approximately 470 for DPB1. The aim of the study was to test whether cataloging public T cell receptors could identify signatures of past pathogen exposure. An earlier analysis of approximately 630 of the donors applied high-throughput TCR beta sequencing to assess whether each TCR beta V gene segment acted as functional or pseudogenic. A later analysis re-examined previously published TCR beta repertoires from 500 to 700 donors and added high-resolution HLA genotyping to investigate patterns of TCR occurrence. To predict cytomegalovirus infection status, the study combined high-throughput TCR immunosequencing, statistical association of individual TCRs with disease status, and machine learning. On average, around 230,000 unique TCR beta nucleotide sequences were sequenced per donor among 398 genotyped donors of the cohort, with about 19% of those sequences being non-productive. Using immunosequencing, the study profiled T cell repertoires from fewer than 700 subjects and related those repertoires to cytomegalovirus serostatus. In the later analysis, no new phenotypic data were used to find candidate immune exposures; instead, reliance was placed on TCR beta sequences and their occurrence across donors. Every repertoire in the discovery cohort had been generated on one and the same sequencing platform. A separate validation cohort of approximately 120 different subjects was used in addition to the roughly 670-subject first cohort. HLA typing covered class I and class II loci at four-digit resolution. Of the 398 genotyped donors, more than 75% were placed in the genetic ancestry cluster associated with self-reported Caucasian donors. Alongside the repertoire data, information on donor age, sex, ethnicity and CMV serostatus was compiled.

What the research found in general, with its limitations: The sequencing pipeline was judged likely to have produced a cluster of highly shared sequence variants as a technical artifact. Because HLA typing was missing for some donors at each locus, association tests included only the typed subset. According to a later analysis, TCR association rates differed among HLA loci, with DRB1 alleles showing the most associated TCRs and HLA-C alleles showing the fewest. A few of the identified cytomegalovirus-associated TCR beta chains were confirmed in vitro to be specific for cytomegalovirus antigens. In a later analysis, HLA-associated TCR beta chains were found to be more clonally expanded and to have lower generation probabilities than equally common non-associated chains. According to a later analysis, most CMV-associated TCR beta chains appeared to be HLA-restricted, and the HLA associations seemed to be driven largely by CMV exposure. It was suggested by the authors that the approach could potentially be generalized to other disease states and immunological phenotypes. Across donors, most TCR sequences were observed very rarely, whereas some public TCRs were present in many individuals. Because the 87-base-pair reads could not distinguish some IMGT-functional V segments, including TRBV6-2 and TRBV6-3, those segments were excluded. Assigning TCR associations to individual alleles was difficult when HLA alleles, especially DR and DQ, strongly co-occurred. The study gave a list of some 150 TCR beta chains associated with cytomegalovirus. The cohort was sequenced for TCR beta chains only, and without alpha or paired-chain data the features that could be detected were limited. An association between a missense DCLRE1C variant and V-gene and J-gene trimming of TCR beta chains was found in a later genetic analysis and replicated in an independent cohort. Sequencing depth was assumed to be roughly uniform across donors in the presence/absence analyses, though that assumption may not hold. A later analysis reported that several top co-occurrence clusters appeared linked to parvovirus B19, influenza, CMV and Epstein-Barr virus. A later genetic analysis reported fewer N-insertions in productive TCRs among donors in an Asian-associated ancestry cluster than the roughly 700-donor mean. The classifier was reported to diagnose cytomegalovirus status with high specificity and sensitivity in both the original cohort and the validation cohort. A further reported finding was that TCR beta sequences accurately predicted the HLA-A and HLA-B alleles for most subjects in the first cohort. An earlier analysis of approximately 570 of the donors showed that most TCR beta V segments appeared in productive rearrangements either about 87% or about 30% of the time, which broadly matched IMGT annotations. The only immune exposure information available for the cohort was CMV serostatus. The earlier analysis of 450 to 700 of the donors excluded about 16 rarely observed V segments, including chromosome 9 orphons, because counts were too low. Correlated functional status among segregating V segments might be attributable to linkage disequilibrium, but an unknown experimental factor could not be ruled out. Specific HLA alleles were associated with 18,000 or so TCR beta sequences at a false discovery rate of 0.05 in a later analysis.

Concerning this clone itself: The clone's antigen remains unknown. Mismatch with germline at one junction end may stem from a read error.

Library preparation employed the immunoSEQ multiplex PCR assay. For the multiplex PCR, a mixture combining 60 forward primers for TCR Vbeta segments and 13 reverse primers for TCR Jbeta segments was used. Amplification of the CDR3 region of rearranged TCR beta genes was performed with a multiplex PCR assay on genomic DNA. The amplified TCR beta libraries were sequenced on the Illumina HiSeq System as 87-base-pair reads. The paper's processing steps were these. In a later analysis, tens of millions of unique TCR beta chains were counted across the roughly 610 repertoires, and about 10 million of these chains were shared by at least two donors. A nearest-neighbor algorithm error-corrected the raw reads and collapsed the reads into unique sequences, merging closely related sequences to remove PCR and sequencing errors. To assign V, D and J gene segments, CDR3 sequences were aligned to IMGT reference sequences. For a sequence to be retained, at least a six-nucleotide match to both a V gene segment and a J gene segment was required. Rearrangements were called productive when the CDR3 lacked stop codons and stayed in frame with V and J; all others were non-productive. CDR3 was defined according to IMGT convention as the region running from the second conserved V-encoded cysteine to the conserved J-encoded phenylalanine. Sequences without an unambiguous match to a single V gene segment were excluded from the earlier analysis of about 640 of the donors. An earlier analysis of fewer than 750 of the donors called V segments functional above 56.7% productive rearrangements and segregating when the between-donor standard deviation exceeded 5%. A statistical classification framework was built to diagnose cytomegalovirus status from the catalog of TCR beta chain sequences. V and J gene assignment, in a later analysis, came from comparing TCR nucleotide sequences with IMGT/GENE-DB human TR gene sequences. In a later analysis, CDR3 sequences and most-parsimonious VDJ recombination scenarios were assigned using the TCRdist pipeline. A later analysis defined each TCR beta chain by its CDR3 amino acid sequence plus V-gene family, and excluded reads lacking a unique V-gene family. As a way to deal with suspected cross-contamination and a sequencing artifact, a later analysis dropped 450 to 600 nucleotide sequences that were highly shared and had low generation probability. In a later analysis, a clonal expansion index for each public chain was calculated from normalized within-repertoire ranks of inferred template counts. Generation probabilities in a later analysis came from a VDJ recombination model fitted to out-of-frame rearrangements, and those results were checked against IGoR. In a later analysis, TCR-TCR, TCR-HLA and TCR-CMV co-occurrence was scored with hypergeometric tests, and a repertoire-size bias correction was applied to TCR pairs. A later analysis estimated false discovery rates by permuting HLA or CMV assignments 20 times. A later analysis grouped co-occurring TCRs with DBSCAN, adding TCRdist sequence similarity when clustering within HLA-allele-positive subsets. Repertoires with fewer than 30,000 or more than 120,000 public chains were left out of co-occurrence clustering, as were about 5 repertoires with anomalous nucleotide sharing. The table comes from immuneACCESS by way of TCRdb, which keeps in-frame sequences with V and J called. Part of the clones is missing from these tables; in studies checked, under half for an unresolved V gene and the rest for unknown reasons. V, J and clone size are those of that table, while D and trimming were read from the DNA. In this sample the table shows roughly 84,000 clones, around three fifths of which occur a single time. The ten largest make up 15% of the sample.

CDR3 length: 14 amino acids, cysteine to phenylalanine. Only the CDR3 DNA stays, 42 bases, in frame from base 1. The germline V gene supplies CDR1 KGHSH and CDR2 LQKENI. In total, approximately 610 healthy bone marrow donors made up the cohort. Cohort members were all nominally healthy when sampled, although unrecorded immune exposures were likely present. The donor tested CMV seropositive, placing the donor among the 289 seropositive members of the cohort. Every donor gave a peripheral blood sample, and the peripheral blood mononuclear cells from that sample were used for TCR beta sequencing. Genomic DNA was extracted from the blood cell samples with the Qiagen DNeasy Blood Extraction Kit.

Material: PBMCs. This TCR was recovered from a woman aged 40 to 55 in good health and CMV-seropositive. Rearrangement joined TRBV18 to TRBJ1-2; TRBD1 matches 7 bases in the middle. The encoded CDR3 is CVSSPPSTGIGYTF. The nucleotide sequence reads as follows: TGTGTCAGCTCACCACCGTCGACAGGGATCGGCTACACCTTC.